This record covers a single T cell receptor beta chain. Its antigen remains unidentified. Per-base qualities were not stored, and no clone one base away is much larger. This record belongs to a study of blood T cells in healthy people across ages (dated by TCRdb to between 2014 and 2017). With respect to the entire study: In model experiments, template switching captured about one uniquely barcoded TCR beta cDNA molecule for every two T cells. The donors were split into four age groups: young (average around 15 years), middle-aged (around 40), aged (roughly 60) and long-lived (approximately 80). To avoid experimental bias, donors of different ages were distributed randomly across sequencing lanes. Two additional independent replicas of 1 million unique cDNA reads from the same blood draw were analyzed for two donors (one aged 18 to 30 and one aged 80 or older). Age-related changes in TCR beta repertoire diversity were measured in the study by deep sequencing normalized with unique cDNA molecular identifiers. Points the paper makes about the study in general: Because profiling used bulk unsorted PBMCs, naive and antigen-experienced compartments could not be compared conclusively. Estimates of total diversity based on one million sequenced T cells were regarded as lower bounds and as underestimates. Observed TCR beta diversity per million T cells fell roughly linearly with age, and a significant reduction was already apparent by age approximately 41. Because the CMV infection status of the donors was unknown, age-related changes in expanded clonotypes may potentially have been confounded. Compared with the aged group, the long-lived group had more naive CD4+ T cells, fewer expanded clones and increased TCR diversity, suggesting age selection. Observed TCR beta diversity correlated strongly with the percentage of naive T cells measured by flow cytometry.

The donors were roughly 40 Caucasian individuals from Russia, aged about 6 to 95 years, who were systemically healthy. Each donor gave ten milliliters of peripheral blood, drawn into EDTA-treated Vacutainer tubes. Ficoll-Paque density-gradient centrifugation was used to isolate PBMCs, with at least 6.5 million per sample. Total RNA, at least 6 micrograms per sample, was extracted from PBMCs with Trizol reagent. Naive CD45RAhigh/CD27high T cell percentages were measured by flow cytometry on a PBMC aliquot from every donor. Library construction relied on 5' RACE. Sequencing was performed on an Illumina HiSeq 2500. A second PCR of roughly 7 to 12 cycles was run with a J-beta primer mix and a sample-barcoded 5' primer. Each TCR beta cDNA molecule received a unique molecular identifier from a template-switch 5' adaptor carrying 12 random nucleotides. Each sample yielded at least 3 million CDR3-containing paired-end reads. First-strand cDNA synthesis was performed from all RNA using the Mint cDNA synthesis kit, with priming by a TRBC-specific oligonucleotide. After uracil-DNA glycosylase treatment, a first 18-cycle PCR used universal primers M1SS and BC2_uni_R on all cDNA. The study's processing was this. For normalization, 1 million high-quality reads, each with a distinct molecular identifier, were randomly selected from each sample. Instead of being binned into consensus sequences, reads that shared molecular identifiers were thrown out. MiTCR, with a Q25 quality threshold and the strictest error-elimination algorithm, was used for CDR3 identification, clonotype clustering and error correction. A nonparametric unseen species model with Euler transformation was used to estimate a lower bound on total TCR beta diversity. TCRdb reprocessing: public reads trimmed at Q25 with fastp, clones called with MiXCR, in-frame beta chains kept. Entries that share a CDR3 protein sequence are merged under the most common genes and DNA. The V and J calls come from TCRdb's annotation, not from the publication. The sample data list over 550,000 distinct CDR3 sequences, and about 30% of these were observed just once. Of the sample, approximately 15% falls within the top ten clones.

Trimming at the junction amounts to 6 bases on V and 4 bases on J, and the germline ends lie 12 bases apart. The CDR3 starts with the cysteine, ends with the phenylalanine, and has 13 residues. Of the read, only the CDR3 DNA is kept; its 39 bases are in frame from base 1. CDR1 and CDR2, looked up from the germline V gene, are LGHNA and YNFKEQ. This sequence was found in a woman older than 75 in good health. The chain was built from TRBV4-2 and TRBJ1-2, with no confidently assigned D gene. Sequencing was performed on blood. The CDR3 corresponds to CASRGTVIYGYTF. The DNA reads as follows: TGTGCCAGCAGAGGTACAGTAATCTATGGCTACACCTTC.